Detailed here is one T cell receptor (beta chain). Its antigen has not been determined. Base qualities are missing; no much larger clone stands one base away. This entry belongs to a study of T cell responses to AZD1222 COVID-19 vaccine listed by TCRdb under 2021. Broadly, across the study: TCR sequencing was performed for about 240 trial participants, of whom about 210 were given two doses of AZD1222 and around 26 were given two doses of MenACWY control vaccine. Trial participants were enrolled by age into 18-55, 56-69 and 70-plus year subgroups, with approximately 150, 28 and 58 TCR-sequenced participants respectively. Results and caveats for the whole study, not just this receptor: After two AZD1222 doses, both the breadth and the depth of spike-specific TCRs were significantly higher than at day 0 and than in MenACWY recipients. Vaccine-associated CD4 TCRs spanned the whole spike protein, with dominant responses in regions 160-218 and 743-854. The 56-69-year group was small, and its depth increase did not reach significance, likely because of low power. Participants were mostly white British, with more females than males. The authors suggested clonal diversity may have been underestimated. Because no day 14 peak-response samples were available, the repertoires could be characterized only after the peak T cell response. Reportedly, almost half of the unique spike-specific TCRs recognized epitopes lying outside the regions that are mutated in the B.1.351 and B.1.1.7 variants. Conclusions about previously exposed vaccinees are limited, since just five to seven AZD1222 recipients were seropositive for SARS-CoV-2 at baseline.

Reading the germline V gene (reference sequence) gives CDR1 MNHEY and CDR2 SMNVEV. The CDR3 has 13 amino acids, counting the end cysteine and phenylalanine. This entry keeps only the CDR3 DNA: 39 bases, framed from base 1. V drops 5 bases and J drops 2 bases, leaving 9 bases in between. The meaning of the sample's time point label: about 28 days (+/-7) after the second vaccine dose. AZD1222 recipients with second doses at about 4 weeks or about 12 weeks were pooled, because spike-specific TCR depth and breadth did not differ between schedules. Samples from vaccinated people were obtained from the UK trials COV001 and COV002, which included a single-blind randomized controlled phase 2/3 trial of AZD1222 (ChAdOx1 nCoV-19) in healthy adults. Trial participant PBMC samples were collected at day 0 and day 28 after the second dose for TCRbeta chain sequencing. The CDR3 regions of human TCRbeta chains were subjected to immunosequencing. Concerning the study's data processing: Repertoire TCRs were checked for matches against a reference library of SARS-CoV-2-specific TCRs that had been generated using the MIRA antigen-specificity platform. Breadth was defined as the fraction of unique TCRs that were SARS-CoV-2-associated. Depth was defined as the fraction of total T cells that were SARS-CoV-2-associated. Using the MIRA data, each spike-specific TCR was mapped to the spike region that the TCR reacts to and placed in a CD4 or CD8 class. Log10-transformed breadth and depth values were compared by one-way ANOVA with Sidak's multiple comparisons tests. Entries here come from immuneACCESS through TCRdb and include only in-frame sequences with V and J called. Some clones fail to appear in such tables; in the studies checked, an unresolved V gene covers under half of the shortfall, and the cause of the remainder is unknown. V, J and clone size derive from that table, while D and trimming were established from the DNA sequence. The sample table records about 130,000 clones; over 80% of these occur just once. The ten largest clones capture approximately 3.5% of the sample.

The chain is encoded by TRBV27 joined to TRBJ1-2; the D gene remains uncertain. The receptor comes from an adult who received the AZD1222 COVID-19 vaccine. Material: peripheral blood, obtained 28 days after the second AZD1222 dose. CDR3 reads: CASSPVINYGYTF. The sequenced DNA: TGTGCCAGCAGTCCGGTCATAAACTATGGCTACACCTTC.